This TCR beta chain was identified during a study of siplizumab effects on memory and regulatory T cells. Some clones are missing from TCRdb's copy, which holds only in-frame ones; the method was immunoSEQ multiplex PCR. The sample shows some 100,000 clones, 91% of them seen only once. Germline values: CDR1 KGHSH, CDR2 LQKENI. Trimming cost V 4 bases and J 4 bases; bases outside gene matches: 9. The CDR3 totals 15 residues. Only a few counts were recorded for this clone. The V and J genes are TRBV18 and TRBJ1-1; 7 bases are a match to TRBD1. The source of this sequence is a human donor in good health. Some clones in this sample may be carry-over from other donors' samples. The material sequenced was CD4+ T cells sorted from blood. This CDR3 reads CASSRATGLITEAFF. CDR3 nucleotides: TGTGCCAGCTCACGAGCGACAGGGTTGATCACTGAAGCTTTCTTT.